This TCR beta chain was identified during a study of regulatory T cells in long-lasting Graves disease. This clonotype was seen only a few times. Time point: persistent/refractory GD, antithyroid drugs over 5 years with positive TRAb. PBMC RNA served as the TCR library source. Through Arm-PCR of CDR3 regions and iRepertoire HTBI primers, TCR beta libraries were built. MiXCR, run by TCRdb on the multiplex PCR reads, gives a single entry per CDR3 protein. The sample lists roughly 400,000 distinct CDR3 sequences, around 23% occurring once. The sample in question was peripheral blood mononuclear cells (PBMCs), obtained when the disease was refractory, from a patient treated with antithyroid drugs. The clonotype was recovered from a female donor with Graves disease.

The CDR3 spells CASSQDPAGDEQYF. CDR3 sequence (DNA): TGCGCCAGCAGCCAAGATCCAGCGGGAGACGAGCAGTACTTC. The chain uses TRBV4-1 and TRBJ2-7; 8 bases match TRBD2. Trimming cost V 0 bases and J 5 bases; bases outside gene matches: 3. The CDR3 contains 14 residues. Germline V gene lookup returns CDR1 MGHRA and CDR2 YSYEKL.